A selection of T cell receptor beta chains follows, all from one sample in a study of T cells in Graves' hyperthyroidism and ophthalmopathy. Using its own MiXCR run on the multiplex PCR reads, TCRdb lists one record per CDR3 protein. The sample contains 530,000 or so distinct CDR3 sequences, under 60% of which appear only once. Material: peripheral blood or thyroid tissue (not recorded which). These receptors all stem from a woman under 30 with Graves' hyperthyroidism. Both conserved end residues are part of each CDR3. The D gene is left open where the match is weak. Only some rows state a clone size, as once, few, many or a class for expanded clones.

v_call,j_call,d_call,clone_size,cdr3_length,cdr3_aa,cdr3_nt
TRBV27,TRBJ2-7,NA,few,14,CASSLFSGGREQYF,TGTGCCAGCAGTTTATTTAGCGGAGGACGCGAGCAGTACTTC
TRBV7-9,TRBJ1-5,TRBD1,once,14,CASSSDRVNQPQHF,TGTGCCAGCAGCTCGGACAGGGTTAATCAGCCCCAGCATTTT
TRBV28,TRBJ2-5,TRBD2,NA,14,CASSYAGAQETQYF,TGTGCCAGCAGTTATGCGGGAGCTCAAGAGACCCAGTACTTC
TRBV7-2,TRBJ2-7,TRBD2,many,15,CASSLGGSGKYEQYF,TGTGCCAGCAGCTTAGGTGGTAGCGGGAAATACGAGCAGTACTTC
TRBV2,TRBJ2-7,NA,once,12,CASQDRQYEQYF,TGTGCCAGCCAGGACCGACAGTACGAGCAGTACTTC
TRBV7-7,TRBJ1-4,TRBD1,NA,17,CASSRRTGAATNEKLFF,TGTGCCAGCAGCCGACGGACAGGAGCCGCAACTAATGAAAAACTGTTTTTT
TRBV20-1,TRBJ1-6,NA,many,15,CSASVGRWGNSPLHF,TGCAGTGCTAGTGTGGGGAGGTGGGGTAATTCACCCCTCCACTTT
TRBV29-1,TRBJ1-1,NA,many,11,CSELTGPEAFF,TGCAGTGAGTTGACAGGCCCTGAAGCTTTCTTT
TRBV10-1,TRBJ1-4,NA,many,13,CASSEGANEKLFF,TGCGCCAGCAGTGAAGGAGCTAATGAAAAACTGTTTTTT
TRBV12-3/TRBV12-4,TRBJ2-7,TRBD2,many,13,CASSLAEGAEQYF,TGTGCCAGCAGCCTAGCGGAAGGGGCCGAGCAGTACTTC
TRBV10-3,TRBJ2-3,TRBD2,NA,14,CAWSEAGNTDTQYF,TGTGCCTGGTCTGAAGCGGGAAACACAGATACGCAGTATTTT
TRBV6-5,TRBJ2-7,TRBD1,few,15,CASSWAGGAWGEQYF,TGTGCCAGCAGTTGGGCAGGGGGCGCGTGGGGTGAGCAGTACTTC
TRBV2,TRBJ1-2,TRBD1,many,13,CASSERDRGGYTF,TGTGCCAGCAGTGAAAGGGACAGGGGTGGCTACACCTTC
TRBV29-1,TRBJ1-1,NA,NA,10,CSVDTTGTLF,TGCAGCGTTGATACTACCGGGACACTCTTT
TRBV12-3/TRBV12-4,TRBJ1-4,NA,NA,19,CASSFLGVPRGHSNEKLFF,TGTGCCAGCAGTTTTTTAGGGGTACCACGAGGACATTCTAATGAAAAACTGTTTTTT
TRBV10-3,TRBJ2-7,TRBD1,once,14,CASWGQGKTSRQYF,TGTGCCAGTTGGGGACAGGGGAAAACCAGCCGGCAGTACTTC
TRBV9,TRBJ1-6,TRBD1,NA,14,CASSAADRDSPLHF,TGTGCCAGCAGCGCCGCGGACAGGGATTCACCCCTCCACTTT
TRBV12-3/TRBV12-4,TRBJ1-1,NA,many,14,CASSQYSQNTEAFF,TGTGCCAGCAGCCAATATTCTCAGAACACTGAAGCTTTCTTT
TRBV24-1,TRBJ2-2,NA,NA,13,CATWGPLTGELFF,TGTGCCACCTGGGGCCCCCTCACCGGGGAGCTGTTTTTT
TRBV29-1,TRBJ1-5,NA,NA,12,CSVRASGNYEHF,TGCAGCGTTAGAGCTAGCGGCAACTACGAGCATTTT
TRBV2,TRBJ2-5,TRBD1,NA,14,CASSRDREAETQYF,TGTGCCAGCAGCCGGGACAGGGAAGCGGAGACCCAGTACTTC
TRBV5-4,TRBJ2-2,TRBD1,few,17,CASSQGGQGSIGGELFF,TGTGCCAGCAGCCAAGGGGGACAGGGCTCGATAGGTGGGGAGCTGTTTTTT
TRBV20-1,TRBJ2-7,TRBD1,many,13,CSARWDRGREQYF,TGCAGTGCTAGATGGGACAGGGGACGCGAGCAGTACTTC
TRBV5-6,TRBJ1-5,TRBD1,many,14,CASSLTGGYQPQHF,TGTGCCAGCAGCTTGACAGGGGGTTATCAGCCCCAGCATTTT
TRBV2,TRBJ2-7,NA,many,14,CASSDMAVSYEQYF,TGTGCCAGCAGTGATATGGCCGTCTCCTACGAGCAGTACTTC
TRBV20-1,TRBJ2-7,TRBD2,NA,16,CSARELLAGGHYEQYF,TGCAGTGCTAGAGAATTACTAGCGGGAGGCCACTACGAGCAGTACTTC
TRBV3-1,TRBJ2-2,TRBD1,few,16,CASSRRDRGPTGELFF,TGTGCCAGCAGCCGAAGGGACAGGGGGCCTACCGGGGAGCTGTTTTTT
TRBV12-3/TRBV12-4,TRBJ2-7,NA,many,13,CASSFRKTYEQYF,TGTGCCAGCAGTTTTCGCAAGACTTACGAGCAGTACTTC
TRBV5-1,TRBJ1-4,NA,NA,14,CASSLQGGGEKLFF,TGCGCCAGCAGCTTACAAGGGGGTGGTGAAAAACTGTTTTTT
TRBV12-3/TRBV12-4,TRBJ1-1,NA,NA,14,CASTWEGLNTEAFF,TGTGCCAGCACCTGGGAGGGCCTGAACACTGAAGCTTTCTTT
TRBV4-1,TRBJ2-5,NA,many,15,CASSQVAGAWETQYF,TGCGCCAGCAGCCAAGTGGCGGGGGCATGGGAGACCCAGTACTTC
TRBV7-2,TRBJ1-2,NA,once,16,CASSLALRLAGDGYTF,TGTGCCAGCAGCTTAGCCCTACGACTAGCGGGGGATGGCTACACCTTC
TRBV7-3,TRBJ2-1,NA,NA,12,CASSLIGSEQFF,TGTGCCAGCAGCCTCATTGGATCTGAGCAGTTCTTC
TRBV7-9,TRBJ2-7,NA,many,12,CASRPGLNEQYF,TGTGCCAGCAGGCCGGGACTTAACGAGCAGTACTTC
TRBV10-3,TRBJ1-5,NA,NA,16,CAISEVRERQNQPQHF,TGTGCCATCAGCGAAGTCCGCGAGCGCCAGAATCAGCCCCAGCATTTT
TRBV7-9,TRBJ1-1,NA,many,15,CASSPPVWEGTEAFF,TGTGCCAGCAGCCCGCCAGTGTGGGAAGGAACTGAAGCTTTCTTT
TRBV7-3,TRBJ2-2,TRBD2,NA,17,CASSLPGTSGRTGELFF,TGTGCCAGCAGCTTGCCGGGGACTAGCGGGAGAACCGGGGAGCTGTTTTTT
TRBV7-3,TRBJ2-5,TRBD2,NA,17,CASSSLAGVEEGETQYF,TGTGCCAGCAGCTCATTAGCGGGAGTTGAGGAGGGAGAGACCCAGTACTTC
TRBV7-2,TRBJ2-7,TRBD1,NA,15,CASSFYGTDSYEQYF,TGTGCCAGCAGCTTTTACGGGACAGACTCCTACGAGCAGTACTTC
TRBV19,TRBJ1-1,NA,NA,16,CASSIDREAQATEAFF,TGTGCCAGTAGTATAGATCGGGAGGCGCAGGCGACTGAAGCTTTCTTT
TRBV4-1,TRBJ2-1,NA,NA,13,CASSPGETYEQFF,TGCGCCAGCAGCCCCGGCGAAACCTACGAGCAGTTCTTC
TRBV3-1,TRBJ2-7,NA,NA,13,CASSRRVDYEQYF,TGTGCCAGCAGCCGCAGGGTTGACTACGAGCAGTACTTC
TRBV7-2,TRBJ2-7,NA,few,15,CASSHPPGRGYEQYF,TGTGCCAGCAGCCATCCCCCCGGCAGGGGTTACGAGCAGTACTTC
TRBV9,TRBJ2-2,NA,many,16,CASSVVNRVDTGELFF,TGTGCCAGCAGCGTAGTAAATAGGGTAGACACCGGGGAGCTGTTTTTT
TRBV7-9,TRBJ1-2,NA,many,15,CASSQTKGFFYGYTF,TGTGCCAGCAGCCAGACAAAGGGTTTCTTCTATGGCTACACCTTC
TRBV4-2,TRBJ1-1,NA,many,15,CASSQEFVQDTEAFF,TGTGCCAGCAGCCAAGAGTTCGTACAGGACACTGAAGCTTTCTTT
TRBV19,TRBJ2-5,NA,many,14,CASSIGGGQETQYF,TGTGCCAGTAGTATAGGCGGAGGCCAAGAGACCCAGTACTTC